This T cell receptor beta chain was sequenced during a study of regulatory T cells in long-lasting Graves disease. The ends were cut back, 4 bases at V and 0 bases at J, with 13 bases in the middle. The CDR3 runs to 16 residues. Germline V gives CDR1 LNHDA, CDR2 SQIVND (reference sequence). The time point is: newly diagnosed GD, antithyroid drugs for less than 3 months. Scientists built the TCR library using RNA that was extracted from PBMCs. This clonotype was observed at least ten times. Building the TCR beta libraries relied on iRepertoire HTBI primers, and CDR3 regions underwent Arm-PCR. TCRdb redid the calling of the multiplex PCR reads with MiXCR, one entry per CDR3 protein. The table shows about half a million distinct CDR3 sequences, with around 13% occurring only once. This sample also appeared in a second study, on T cells in Graves' hyperthyroidism and ophthalmopathy.

The chain employs TRBV19 and TRBJ1-5, with D uncertain. The receptor's source is a young woman with Graves disease. The specimen comprised peripheral blood mononuclear cells (PBMCs), sampled at new diagnosis, from a patient treated with antithyroid drugs. The DNA of the CDR3 is TGTGCCAGTAGTAAGGTGGCGAAGCATAGCAATCAGCCCCAGCATTTT. Protein: CASSKVAKHSNQPQHF.